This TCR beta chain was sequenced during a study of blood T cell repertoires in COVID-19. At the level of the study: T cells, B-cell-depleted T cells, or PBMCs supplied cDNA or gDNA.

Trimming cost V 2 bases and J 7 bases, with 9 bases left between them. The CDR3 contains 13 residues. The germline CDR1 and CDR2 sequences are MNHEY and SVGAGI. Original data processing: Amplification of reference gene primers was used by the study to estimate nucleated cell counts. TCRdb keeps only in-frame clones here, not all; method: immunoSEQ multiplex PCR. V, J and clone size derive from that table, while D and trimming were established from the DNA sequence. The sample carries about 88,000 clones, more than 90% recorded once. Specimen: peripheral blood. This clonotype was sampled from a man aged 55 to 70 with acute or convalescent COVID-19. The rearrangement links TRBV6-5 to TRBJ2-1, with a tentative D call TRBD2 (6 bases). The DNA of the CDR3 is TGTGCCAGCAGTTACGGCGGGATAAATGAGCAGTTCTTC. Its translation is CASSYGGINEQFF.